The sequence of this TCR beta chain was determined in a study of cytomegalovirus exposure and HLA in healthy donors. About this clone itself: Antigen specificity is unknown.

Vbeta (60) and Jbeta (13) primers were used in the PCR. The assay was immunoSEQ multiplex PCR, and TCRdb's table has in-frame clones only and misses some. The sample contains 150,000 to 200,000 clones, roughly four fifths of which appear only once. The germline V and J ends were trimmed by 3 bases and 4 bases, with 16 bases remaining between them. The CDR3 covers 16 residues. From germline, CDR1 is SGHVS and CDR2 FQNEAQ. Broader study findings: In an earlier analysis, about 87% or about 30%: the productive usage of most TCR beta V segments. Later work found most CMV-associated TCR beta chains apparently HLA-restricted. In a later analysis, at a false discovery rate of 0.05, approximately 18,000 TCR beta sequences were associated with HLA alleles. There were around 160 TCR beta chains listed as cytomegalovirus-associated.

The receptor's source is a man aged 18 to 30 in good health and CMV-seronegative. The chain recombines TRBV7-8 with TRBJ1-5; D not certain. The specimen sequenced was PBMCs. In nucleotides, the CDR3 is TGTGCCAGCAGCTTCGTTCCAAGGCGGAGAAATCAGCCCCAGCATTTT. This sequence encodes CASSFVPRRRNQPQHF.